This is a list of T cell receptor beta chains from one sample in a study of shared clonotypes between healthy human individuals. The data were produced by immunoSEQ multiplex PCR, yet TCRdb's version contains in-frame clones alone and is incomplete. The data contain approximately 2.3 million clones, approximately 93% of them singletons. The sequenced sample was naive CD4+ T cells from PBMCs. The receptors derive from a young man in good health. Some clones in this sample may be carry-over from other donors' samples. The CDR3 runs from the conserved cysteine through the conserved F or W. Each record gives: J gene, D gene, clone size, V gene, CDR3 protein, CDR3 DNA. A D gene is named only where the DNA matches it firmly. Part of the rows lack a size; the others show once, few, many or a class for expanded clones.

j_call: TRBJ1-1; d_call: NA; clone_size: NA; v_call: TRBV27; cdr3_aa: CASSLLAGGDTEAFF; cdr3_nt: TGTGCCAGCAGTTTATTGGCAGGAGGGGACACTGAAGCTTTCTTT
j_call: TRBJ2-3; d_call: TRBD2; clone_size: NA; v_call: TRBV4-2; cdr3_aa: CASSQAGGMKSTNTQYF; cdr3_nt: TGTGCCAGCAGCCAAGCCGGGGGGATGAAAAGTACAAATACGCAGTATTTT
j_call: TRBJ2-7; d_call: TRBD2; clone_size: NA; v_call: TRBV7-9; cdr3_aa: CASSLRWTSGVSYEQYF; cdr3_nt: TGTGCCAGCAGCCTCAGATGGACTAGCGGGGTATCCTACGAGCAGTACTTC
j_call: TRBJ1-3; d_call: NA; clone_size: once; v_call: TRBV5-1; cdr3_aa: CASSFGASGNTIYF; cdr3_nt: TGCGCCAGCAGCTTTGGAGCCTCTGGAAACACCATATATTTT
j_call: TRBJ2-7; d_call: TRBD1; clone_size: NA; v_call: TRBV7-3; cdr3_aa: CASSSGTGSNEQYF; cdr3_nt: TGTGCCAGCAGCTCCGGGACAGGGAGCAACGAGCAGTACTTC
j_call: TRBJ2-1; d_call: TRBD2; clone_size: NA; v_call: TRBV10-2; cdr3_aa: CASRTSGANEQFF; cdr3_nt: TGCGCCAGCAGGACTAGCGGGGCCAATGAGCAGTTCTTC
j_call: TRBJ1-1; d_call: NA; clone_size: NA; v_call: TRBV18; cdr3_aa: CASRSLGAVVNTEAFF; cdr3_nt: TGTGCCAGCAGATCTCTGGGTGCGGTCGTGAACACTGAAGCTTTCTTT
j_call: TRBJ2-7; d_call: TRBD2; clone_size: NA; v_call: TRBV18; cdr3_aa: CATSDLRGAGEQYF; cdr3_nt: TGTGCCACCTCCGATCTGCGGGGGGCTGGCGAGCAGTACTTC
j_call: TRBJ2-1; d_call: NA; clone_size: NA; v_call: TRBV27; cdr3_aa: CASRSSRSSYNEQFF; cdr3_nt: TGTGCCAGCAGATCTAGCAGAAGCTCCTACAATGAGCAGTTCTTC
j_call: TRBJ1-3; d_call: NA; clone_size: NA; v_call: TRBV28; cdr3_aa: CASSLLDGSGNTIYF; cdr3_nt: TGTGCCAGCAGTTTATTGGACGGCTCTGGAAACACCATATATTTT
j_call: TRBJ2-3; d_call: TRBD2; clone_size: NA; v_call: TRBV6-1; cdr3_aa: CASDSGSVSDTQYF; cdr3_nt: TGTGCCAGCGATAGCGGGAGCGTGTCGGATACGCAGTATTTT
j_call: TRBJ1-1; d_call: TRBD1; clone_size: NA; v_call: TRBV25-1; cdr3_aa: CASSPTGGNTEAFF; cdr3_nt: TGTGCCAGCAGCCCGACAGGGGGGAACACTGAAGCTTTCTTT
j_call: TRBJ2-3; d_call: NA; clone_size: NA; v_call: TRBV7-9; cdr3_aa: CASKIGSTDTQYF; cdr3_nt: TGTGCCAGCAAAATCGGAAGCACAGATACGCAGTATTTT
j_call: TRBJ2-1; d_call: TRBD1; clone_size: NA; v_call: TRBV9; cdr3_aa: CASSSGQGAYNEQFF; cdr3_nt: TGTGCCAGCAGCTCAGGACAGGGGGCCTACAATGAGCAGTTCTTC
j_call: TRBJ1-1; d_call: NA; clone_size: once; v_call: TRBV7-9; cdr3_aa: CASSLGPRVSTEAFF; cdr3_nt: TGTGCCAGCAGCCTAGGACCCAGGGTTAGCACTGAAGCTTTCTTT
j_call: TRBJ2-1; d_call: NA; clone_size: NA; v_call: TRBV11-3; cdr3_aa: CASSFSSQGYQFF; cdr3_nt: TGTGCCAGCAGCTTCTCCTCGCAGGGCTATCAATTCTTC
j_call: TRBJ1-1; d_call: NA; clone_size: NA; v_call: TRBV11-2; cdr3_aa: CASSLGQNTEAFF; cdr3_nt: TGTGCCAGCAGCTTGGGTCAGAACACTGAAGCTTTCTTT
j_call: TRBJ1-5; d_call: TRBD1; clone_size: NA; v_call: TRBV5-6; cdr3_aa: CASSLSTGANQPQHF; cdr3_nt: TGTGCCAGCAGCTTATCCACAGGGGCAAATCAGCCCCAGCATTTT
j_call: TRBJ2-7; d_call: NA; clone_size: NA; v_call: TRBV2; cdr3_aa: CASSWGAGNYEQYF; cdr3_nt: TGTGCCAGCAGTTGGGGGGCGGGTAACTACGAGCAGTACTTC
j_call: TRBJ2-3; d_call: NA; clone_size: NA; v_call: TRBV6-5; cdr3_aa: CASKTPGGEDTQYF; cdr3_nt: TGTGCCAGCAAAACACCAGGGGGGGAGGATACGCAGTATTTT
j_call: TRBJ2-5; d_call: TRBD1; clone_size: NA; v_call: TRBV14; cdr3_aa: CASSPRTGRSETQYF; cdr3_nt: TGTGCCAGCAGCCCTCGGACAGGGCGAAGCGAGACCCAGTACTTC
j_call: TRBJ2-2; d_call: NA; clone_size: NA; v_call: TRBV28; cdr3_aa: CASSLGLIRKFGELFF; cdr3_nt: TGTGCCAGCAGTTTAGGCCTAATTCGGAAGTTTGGGGAGCTGTTTTTT
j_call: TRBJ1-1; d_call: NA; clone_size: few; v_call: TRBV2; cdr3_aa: CASRDARSNTEAFF; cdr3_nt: TGTGCCAGCAGGGACGCCCGGTCGAACACTGAAGCTTTCTTT
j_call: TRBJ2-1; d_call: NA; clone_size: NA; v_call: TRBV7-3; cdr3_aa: CASRRDGSYNEQFF; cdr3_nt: TGTGCCAGCAGACGGGACGGCTCCTACAATGAGCAGTTCTTC
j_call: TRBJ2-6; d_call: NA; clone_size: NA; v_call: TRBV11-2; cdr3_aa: CASSLVPQGSGANVLTF; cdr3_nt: TGTGCCAGCAGCTTAGTCCCCCAGGGATCTGGGGCCAACGTCCTGACTTTC
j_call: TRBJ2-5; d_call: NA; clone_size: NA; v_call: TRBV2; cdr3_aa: CASTQGETQYF; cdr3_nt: TGTGCCAGCACCCAAGGAGAGACCCAGTACTTC
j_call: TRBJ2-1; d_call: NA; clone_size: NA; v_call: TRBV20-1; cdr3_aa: CSAGKLGEQFF; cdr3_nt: TGCAGTGCAGGAAAGTTGGGTGAGCAGTTCTTC
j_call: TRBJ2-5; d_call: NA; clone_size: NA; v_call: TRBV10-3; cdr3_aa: CAISYEGAGGTQYF; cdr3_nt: TGTGCCATCAGTTATGAAGGGGCCGGAGGGACCCAGTACTTC
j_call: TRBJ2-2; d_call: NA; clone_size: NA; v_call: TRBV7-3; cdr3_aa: CASSLLSANTGELFF; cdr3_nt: TGTGCCAGCAGCTTACTCAGCGCGAACACCGGGGAGCTGTTTTTT
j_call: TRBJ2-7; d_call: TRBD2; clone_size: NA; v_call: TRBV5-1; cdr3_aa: CASSDRTSHEQYF; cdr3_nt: TGCGCCAGCAGCGATAGGACTAGCCACGAGCAGTACTTC
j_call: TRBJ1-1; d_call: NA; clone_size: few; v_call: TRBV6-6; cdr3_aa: CASSLSMNTEAFF; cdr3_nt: TGTGCCAGCAGCCTATCCATGAACACTGAAGCTTTCTTT
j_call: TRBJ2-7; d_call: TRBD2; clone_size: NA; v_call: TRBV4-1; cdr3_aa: CASSPRASGRMYEQYF; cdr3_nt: TGCGCCAGCAGCCCGCGGGCTAGCGGGAGGATGTACGAGCAGTACTTC
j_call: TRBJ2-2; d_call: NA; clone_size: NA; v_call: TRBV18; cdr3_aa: CASSPRLVGANTGELFF; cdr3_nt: TGTGCCAGCTCACCTAGATTAGTCGGCGCGAACACCGGGGAGCTGTTTTTT
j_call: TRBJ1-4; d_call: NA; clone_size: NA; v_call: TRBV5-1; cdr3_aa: CASSLESGEKLFF; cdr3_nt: TGCGCCAGCAGCTTGGAATCGGGAGAAAAACTGTTTTTT
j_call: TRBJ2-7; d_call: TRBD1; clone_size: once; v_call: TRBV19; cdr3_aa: CASSTQTGTYEQYF; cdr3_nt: TGTGCCAGTAGTACCCAGACAGGGACCTACGAGCAGTACTTC
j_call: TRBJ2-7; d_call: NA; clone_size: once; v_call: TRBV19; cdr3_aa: CASSTRGNLAYEQYF; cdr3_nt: TGTGCCAGTAGTACCCGGGGGAACTTGGCCTACGAGCAGTACTTC
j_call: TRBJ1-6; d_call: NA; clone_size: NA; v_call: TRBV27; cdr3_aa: CASSLKGIYYSPLHF; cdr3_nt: TGTGCCAGCAGTTTAAAGGGGATTTATTATTCACCCCTCCACTTT
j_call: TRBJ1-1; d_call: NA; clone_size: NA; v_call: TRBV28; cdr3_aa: CASRPNPGRQAFF; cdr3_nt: TGTGCCAGCAGGCCCAATCCGGGACGACAAGCTTTCTTT
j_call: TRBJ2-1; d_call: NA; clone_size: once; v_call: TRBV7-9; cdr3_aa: CASSPASNEQFF; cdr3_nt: TGTGCCAGCAGCCCGGCCAGCAATGAGCAGTTCTTC
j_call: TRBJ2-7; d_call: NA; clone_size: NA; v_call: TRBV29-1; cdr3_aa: CSVGWQRGIYEQYF; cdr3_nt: TGCAGCGTTGGCTGGCAGAGGGGCATCTACGAGCAGTACTTC